A single TCR beta chain is shown here with its context. TCRdb's copy holds only in-frame clones and misses some; the assay was immunoSEQ multiplex PCR. Of around 35,000 clones listed, 90% are singletons. These data come from a study of T cell changes during pregnancy in multiple sclerosis. Germline lookup yields CDR1 MNHEY and CDR2 SVGAGI. V lost 0 bases, J lost 3 bases, and 8 bases lay in between. The CDR3 length is 14 residues. The receptor was isolated from a female donor with multiple sclerosis, enrolled in a pregnancy study. The starting material was CD8+ T cells from peripheral blood mononuclear cells, obtained after pregnancy. The chain combines TRBV6-5 with TRBJ1-1; D gene uncertain. The CDR3 here is CASSYSAWHTEAFF. For the CDR3, the DNA is TGTGCCAGCAGTTACTCGGCCTGGCACACTGAAGCTTTCTTT.